Each of the 12 T cell receptor beta chains below was sequenced from the same sample in a study of CD8+ T cells in alopecia areata. The treatment here: oral pan-JAK inhibitor, 5-10 mg twice daily. Extracted from the samples, RNA was reverse transcribed into cDNA to serve as the sequencing template. Data came from immunoSEQ multiplex PCR; TCRdb stores just in-frame clones and leaves some out. The sample has roughly 190,000 clones, 60% seen once. This specimen was CD4+ T cells sorted from blood, taken at week 24, from a patient treated with tofacitinib. All receptors come from a human donor with alopecia areata.

The chain uses TRBV6-5 and TRBJ1-2; no clear D. Germline assignment: CDR1 MNHEY and CDR2 SVGAGI. Trimming removed 5 bases from V and 4 bases from J, with 14 bases in between. There are 14 residues in the CDR3. CDR3 in DNA: TGTGCCAGCAGTGAGGCGCGACGGGCCTATGGCTACACCTTC. It specifies CASSEARRAYGYTF.

This clone was seen ten or more times. The V gene is TRBV19, the J gene TRBJ1-6; perhaps TRBD1 as D (5 bases). The ends were cut back, 7 bases at V and 18 bases at J, with 25 bases in the middle. CDR3 length: 14 amino acids. CDR1 is LNHDA, CDR2 SQIVND, per germline (reference sequence). CDR3 sequence (DNA): TGTGCCAGTACCACCTTGTCCTCGGGGACGGTCTCCCACTTT. Translation gives CASTTLSSGTVSHF.

This clone has just one count. The J gene is TRBJ2-7, the V gene TRBV6-1; 8 bases are shared with TRBD2. This CDR3 is 12 amino acids long. V trimming: 6 bases; J trimming: 6 bases; junction bases outside the gene matches: 4. Germline-derived CDR1 and CDR2 are MNHNS and SASEGT. DNA for the CDR3: TGTGCCAGCAGGGTTAGCGGGGCCGAGCAGTACTTC. The encoded protein is CASRVSGAEQYF.

The chain has TRBV5-1 and TRBJ2-5; no reliable D call. The CDR3 runs 13 residues. V was cut by 6 bases and J by 3 bases, with 12 bases left in between. Germline-derived CDR1 and CDR2 are SGHRS and YFSETQ. The CDR3 protein is CASTRGEKETQYF. CDR3 in DNA: TGCGCCAGCACGAGAGGTGAAAAAGAGACCCAGTACTTC.

The CDR3: CASSSDRDRDTEAFF. CDR3 sequence (DNA): TGTGCCAGCAGCTCGGACAGGGATCGGGACACTGAAGCTTTCTTT. V usage is TRBV11-3 and J usage is TRBJ1-1; TRBD1 aligns across 8 bases. V lost 4 bases and J lost 3; bases outside the gene matches: 7. The CDR3 runs 15 residues. Germline loops: CDR1 SGHNT, CDR2 YENEEA.

The chain couples TRBV13 to TRBJ1-6, with TRBD1 matching over 9 bases. The trim removed 5 bases at V and 8 bases at J, leaving 4 bases unmatched. CDR3 length equals 14 residues. Germline assignment: CDR1 PRHDT and CDR2 FYEKMQ (reference sequence). The CDR3 reads CASSPRQGDSPLHF. The CDR3, as DNA: TGTGCCAGCAGCCCTCGACAGGGGGATTCACCCCTCCACTTT.

V is TRBV7-9 and J is TRBJ2-7; TRBD2 matches 9 bases. V lost 3 bases, J lost 0 bases, and 3 bases stayed unmatched. CDR1 SEHNR and CDR2 FQNEAQ come from the germline V gene (reference sequence). The CDR3 is 15 amino acids. CDR3 sequence reads: CASSFSGGTSYEQYF. CDR3 DNA sequence: TGTGCCAGCAGCTTTAGCGGGGGAACCTCCTACGAGCAGTACTTC.

This chain links TRBV7-6 with TRBJ1-2, with 9 bases lining up with TRBD1. Germline CDR1 is SGHVS and CDR2 is FNYEAQ. The CDR3 length is 15 residues. V was pared by 2 bases and J by 6 bases, with 7 bases of the junction left unmatched. This CDR3 is CASSLSLQGADGYTF. The CDR3 DNA follows: TGTGCCAGCAGCTTAAGTCTACAGGGGGCGGATGGCTACACCTTC.

The chain recombines TRBV7-2 with TRBJ1-4; D is ambiguous. CDR3 length: 13 residues. Looked up from germline, CDR1 is SGHTA and CDR2 is FQGNSA. V was shortened by 2 bases and J by 7 bases, with 8 bases between the two germline ends. The CDR3 bases are TGTGCCAGCAGCTTATGGGAAGGTGAAAAACTGTTTTTT. Its translation: CASSLWEGEKLFF.

V is TRBV19 and J is TRBJ1-1, with D perhaps TRBD1 (6 bases). The CDR3 is 17 amino acids. The germline gives CDR1 LNHDA, CDR2 SQIVND (reference sequence). V shed 3 bases and J shed 2 bases, with 19 bases lying between them. The CDR3 DNA follows: TGTGCCAGTAGTATGGCCAGGGGCCCTGATATTAACACTGAAGCTTTCTTT. It is translated as CASSMARGPDINTEAFF.

The J gene is TRBJ2-2, the V gene TRBV29-1; the D is unclear. V was shortened by 3 bases and J by 0 bases, with 11 bases between the two germline ends. The CDR3 totals 15 residues. Germline V gene sequence: CDR1 SQVTM, CDR2 ANQGSEA. The chain's CDR3 is CSVESVDSNTGELFF. As DNA, the CDR3 is TGCAGCGTTGAGTCGGTAGACTCGAACACCGGGGAGCTGTTTTTT.

The V call is TRBV5-1, the J call TRBJ2-1; TRBD1 matches at 7 bases. In germline, CDR1 is SGHRS, CDR2 YFSETQ. CDR3 length: 15 residues. The junction had 5 bases not matched to a gene; V was cut back by 0 bases and J by 5 bases. Written as DNA, the CDR3 is TGCGCCAGCAGCTTGGACAGGGGATATGACAATGAGCAGTTCTTC. Protein: CASSLDRGYDNEQFF.